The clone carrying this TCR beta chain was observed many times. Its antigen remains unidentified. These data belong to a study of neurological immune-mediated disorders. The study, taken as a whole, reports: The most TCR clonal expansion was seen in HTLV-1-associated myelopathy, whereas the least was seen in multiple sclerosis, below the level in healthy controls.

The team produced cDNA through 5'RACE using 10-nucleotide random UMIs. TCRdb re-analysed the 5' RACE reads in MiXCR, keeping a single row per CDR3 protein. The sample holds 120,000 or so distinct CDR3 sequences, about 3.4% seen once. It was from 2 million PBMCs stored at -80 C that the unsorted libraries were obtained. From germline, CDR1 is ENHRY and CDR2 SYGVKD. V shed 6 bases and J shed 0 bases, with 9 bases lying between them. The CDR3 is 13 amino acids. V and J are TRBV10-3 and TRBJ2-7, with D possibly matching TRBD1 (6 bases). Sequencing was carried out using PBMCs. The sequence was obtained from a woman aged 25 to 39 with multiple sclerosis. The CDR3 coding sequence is TGTGCCATCAGACTGGACAGCTCCTACGAGCAGTACTTC. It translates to CAIRLDSSYEQYF.